In its sample, the clone carrying this TCR beta chain was seen a few times. Its antigen is as yet unknown. These data originate in a study of CD8 T cells in ankylosing spondylitis. Study-level points and caveats: Ankylosing spondylitis blood appeared to be characterized by a TCR beta motif of roughly eight highly homologous variants. Before this, some motif variants had been reported in reactive arthritis synovial fluid and blood.

Quantitative 5'-RACE with molecular barcodes generated TCR beta libraries. TCRdb analysed the 5' RACE reads with MiXCR anew, one entry per CDR3 protein. Counted here are more than 500,000 distinct CDR3 sequences, less than 6% occurring once; the ten biggest clones make up around 3.5%. The source is a male donor with ankylosing spondylitis. Source material: blood, either unsorted or a sorted T cell fraction (not recorded which).

The CDR3 region is CASNRGEDQPQHF. Written as DNA, the CDR3 is TGTGCCAGCAATCGGGGGGAAGACCAGCCCCAGCATTTT. The V call is TRBV2, the J call TRBJ1-5; D is perhaps TRBD1 (5 bases). Looked up from germline, CDR1 is SNHLY and CDR2 is FYNNEI. The CDR3 runs 13 residues. Trimming pared 7 bases from V and 7 bases from J, leaving 14 bases between. Complete variable domain (other parts from reference TRBV2 and TRBJ1-5): EPEVTQTPSHQVTQMGQEVILRCVPISNHLYFYWYRQILGQKVEFLVSFYNNEISEKSEIFDDQFSVERPDGSNFTLKIRSTKLEDSAMYFCASNRGEDQPQHFGDGTRLSIL.